This paragraph covers one TCR beta chain sequence. Its target is not known. Donors had no recently reported acute infections or vaccinations and were HIV-negative. Method: immunoSEQ multiplex PCR; TCRdb's copy keeps in-frame clones and lacks some. The sample shows some 900,000 clones, more than 75% of them seen only once. The data are from a study of shared clonotypes between healthy human individuals. This CDR3 region has 15 residues. Trimming took 0 bases from V and 0 from J, leaving 12 bases between them. CDR1 is GTSNPN, CDR2 SVGIG, per germline (reference sequence). Findings of the study overall: The study generally estimated greater richness for naive than memory subsets.

The sequence was obtained from a man between 18 and 29 years old in good health. The chain links TRBV30 to TRBJ2-7; D assignment may be TRBD1 or TRBD2 (5 bases each). Sequenced sample: memory CD4+ T cells sorted from blood. Subset here: CD45RA-negative fraction. CDR3 region: CAWSVLGETSYEQYF. The CDR3 region has the DNA TGTGCCTGGAGTGTACTAGGGGAGACCTCCTACGAGCAGTACTTC.